The 29 T cell receptor beta chains presented below share a single source sample, sequenced in a study of control samples from healthy donors and cancer patients. The table came from immunoSEQ multiplex PCR; TCRdb's copy has only in-frame clones and leaves some out. Of 9,500 to 15,000 clones listed, approximately 94% were seen once; the top ten hold roughly 30%. What was sequenced was PBMCs. The receptors come from a man between 65 and 85 years old with head and neck cancer.

This chain links TRBV15 with TRBJ2-1, with 10 bases lining up with TRBD2. CDR1 and CDR2 (germline): LNHNV, YYDKDF (reference sequence). J gave up 0 bases and V 5 bases, and 10 bases lay outside the gene matches. This CDR3 spans 18 amino acids. CDR3 in amino acids: CATSGTIIAGGSYNEQFF. The CDR3 nucleotides read TGTGCCACCAGCGGGACTATAATAGCGGGAGGCTCCTACAATGAGCAGTTCTTC.

V is TRBV5-1 and J is TRBJ2-1, with 9 bases identical to TRBD2. The CDR3 has 15 amino acids. The germline V gene has CDR1 SGHRS and CDR2 YFSETQ. J lost 9 bases, V lost 2 bases, and 9 bases had no gene match. The CDR3 DNA is TGCGCCAGCAGCTTCGGTCCTAGCGGGATTTTTGAGCAGTTCTTC. It codes for CASSFGPSGIFEQFF.

This clone was counted once. The CDR3 loop is CASSPQGDTQYF. DNA for the CDR3: TGTGCCAGCAGCCCCCAGGGGGATACGCAGTATTTT. V usage is TRBV11-3 and J usage is TRBJ2-3, with a possible D match to TRBD1 (6 bases). V shed 5 bases and J shed 6 bases, with 9 bases lying between them. CDR3 length equals 12 residues. Germline V gives CDR1 SGHNT, CDR2 YENEEA.

This rearrangement joins TRBV7-2 to TRBJ1-1; D is perhaps TRBD1 (5 bases). The CDR3 is 14 residues long. The V end lost 3 bases, the J end lost 0 bases, and 8 bases lay between the germline ends. Germline lookup yields CDR1 SGHTA and CDR2 FQGNSA. The CDR3: CASSFRGLNTEAFF. CDR3 nucleotide sequence: TGTGCCAGCAGCTTTAGGGGCTTGAACACTGAAGCTTTCTTT.

This clone showed up just once. J is TRBJ1-6 and V is TRBV18, with D possibly TRBD1 on 6 matching bases. Per germline, CDR1 KGHSH and CDR2 LQKENI. CDR3 length: 14 residues. Trimming removed 6 bases from V and 10 bases from J, with 16 bases in between. CDR3 region: CASSTGGAGSPLHF. DNA for the CDR3: TGTGCCAGCTCCACGGGGGGGGCAGGCTCACCCCTCCACTTT.

V and J are TRBV4-1 and TRBJ2-5, with D uncertain. With 4 bases removed from V and 5 bases from J, the gap between germline ends came to 17 bases. Germline values: CDR1 MGHRA, CDR2 YSYEKL. The CDR3 loop spans 15 amino acids. CDR3 nucleotides: TGCGCCAGCAGCCCCCAAAGGAGCCTGAGGGAGACCCAGTACTTC. It yields the protein CASSPQRSLRETQYF.

V is TRBV27 and J is TRBJ2-7; TRBD1 agrees at 8 bases. Germline-derived CDR1 and CDR2 are MNHEY and SMNVEV (reference sequence). The length of the CDR3 is 14 residues. V dropped 7 bases and J dropped 5; count of bases not matched to a gene: 10. CDR3 DNA sequence: TGTGCCAGCAACCTGGACAGGGTGCCTCACGAGCAGTACTTC. Residues: CASNLDRVPHEQYF.

V and J are TRBV18 and TRBJ1-3, with D uncertain. Germline-derived CDR1 and CDR2 are KGHSH and LQKENI. The length of the CDR3 is 12 residues. V was trimmed by 6 bases and J by 4 bases, leaving 7 bases between them. The CDR3 nucleotides are TGTGCCAGCTCCCCCCGCGGAAACACCATATATTTT. Translating it yields CASSPRGNTIYF. Drawing the rest from reference TRBV18 and TRBJ1-3, the complete variable domain is NAGVMQNPRHLVRRRGQEARLRCSPMKGHSHVYWYRQLPEEGLKFMVYLQKENIIDESGMPKERFSAEFPKEGPSILRIQQVVRGDSAAYFCASSPRGNTIYFGEGSWLTVV.

The chain joins TRBV12-3 or TRBV12-4 to TRBJ2-7; D may be TRBD1 (5 bases). The CDR3 loop spans 13 amino acids. The V end lost 5 bases, the J end lost 4 bases, and 12 bases lay between the germline ends. Written as DNA, the CDR3 is TGTGCCAGCAGTCTATCAGGGTTGTACGAGCAGTACTTC. Protein sequence: CASSLSGLYEQYF.

The chain is built from TRBV19 and TRBJ1-1; no reliable D call. V lost 3 bases and J 2 bases, leaving 13 bases between the germline ends. Looked up from germline, CDR1 is LNHDA and CDR2 is SQIVND (reference sequence). The CDR3 is made up of 15 amino acids. This chain's CDR3 is CASSMGALGNTEAFF. The CDR3 bases are TGTGCCAGTAGTATGGGTGCCCTGGGAAACACTGAAGCTTTCTTT.

The V and J genes are TRBV3-1 (or the pseudogene TRBV3-2) and TRBJ1-6; D not resolved. This CDR3 has 14 residues. The V end lost 0 bases, the J end lost 10 bases, and 10 bases lay between the germline ends. Germline V lookup: CDR1 LGHDT, CDR2 YNNKEL (reference sequence). This CDR3 is CASSQDTERSPLHF. The CDR3 DNA reads as TGTGCCAGCAGCCAAGATACGGAGAGATCACCCCTCCACTTT.

V usage is TRBV5-1 and J usage is TRBJ2-5; 14 bases map to TRBD2. From germline, CDR1 is SGHRS and CDR2 YFSETQ. Trimming took 3 bases from V and 2 from J; bases not matched to a gene: 3. This CDR3 is 16 amino acids long. In DNA, the CDR3 is TGCGCCAGCAGCTGGGGACTAGCGGGGGCTCAAGAGACCCAGTACTTC. This codes for CASSWGLAGAQETQYF.

This clone was seen more than once but under ten times. CDR3 region: CASTPGAGGPYNEQFF. DNA for the CDR3: TGTGCCAGCACCCCGGGGGCGGGAGGACCCTACAATGAGCAGTTCTTC. J is TRBJ2-1 and V is TRBV7-3, with TRBD2 matching over 8 bases. After removal of 7 bases from V and 2 bases from J, the junction contained 10 bases not matched to a gene. Germline CDR1 is SGHTA and CDR2 is FQGTGA. This CDR3 comprises 16 residues.

For this clone: Mismatch with germline at one junction end may stem from a read error. The chain employs TRBV7-8 and TRBJ1-4, with D tentatively TRBD1 (6 bases). Per the germline V gene, CDR1 is SGHVS and CDR2 is FQNEAQ. The CDR3 runs 13 residues. The CDR3 bases are TGTGCCAGCAGCTTAGCGAATGCGGCAGGGGTAATTTTT. Its protein product is CASSLANAAGVIF.

The chain joins TRBV19 to TRBJ1-1, with 7 bases lining up with TRBD1. The germline CDR1 and CDR2 sequences are LNHDA and SQIVND (reference sequence). J gave up 5 bases and V 1 base, and 1 base lay outside the gene matches. CDR3 length: 13 amino acids. CDR3 amino acids: CASSIVQGTEAFF. CDR3 in DNA: TGTGCCAGTAGTATAGTACAGGGGACTGAAGCTTTCTTT. The full variable domain, completed using reference TRBV19 and TRBJ1-1, is DGGITQSPKYLFRKEGQNVTLSCEQNLNHDAMYWYRQDPGQGLRLIYYSQIVNDFQKGDIAEGYSVSREKKESFPLTVTSAQKNPTAFYLCASSIVQGTEAFFGQGTRLTVV.

The rearrangement uses TRBV24-1 and TRBJ2-1; maybe TRBD1 (6 bases). The CDR3 covers 13 residues. V was shortened by 4 bases and J by 9 bases, with 12 bases between the two germline ends. From germline, CDR1 is KGHDR and CDR2 SFDVKD. The CDR3 sequence is CATSEGQLGEQFF. The CDR3 DNA follows: TGTGCCACCAGTGAAGGACAGCTAGGTGAGCAGTTCTTC.

The gene calls are TRBV18 and TRBJ1-3; D unresolved. V was pared by 3 bases and J by 4 bases, with 4 bases between. The CDR3 runs to 12 residues. Germline loops: CDR1 KGHSH, CDR2 LQKENI. CDR3 bases: TGTGCCAGCTCACCGTGGGGAAACACCATATATTTT. Amino acids: CASSPWGNTIYF.

V is TRBV27 and J is TRBJ1-1; D ambiguous. Trimming shortened V by 0 bases and J by 4 bases, and 12 bases separated the two germline ends. In germline, CDR1 is MNHEY, CDR2 SMNVEV (reference sequence). The length of the CDR3 is 15 residues. The CDR3: CASSLSGLAGTEAFF. CDR3 nucleotides: TGTGCCAGCAGTTTATCGGGCTTGGCGGGCACTGAAGCTTTCTTT.

This clone appeared a single time. The rearrangement joins TRBV6-6 to TRBJ2-7; D is perhaps TRBD1 (6 bases). In germline, CDR1 is MNHNY, CDR2 SVGAGI (reference sequence). The CDR3 contains 14 residues. V gave up 7 bases and J gave up 1 base, with 14 bases separating them. The CDR3 region is CASTPGVPSYEQYF. CDR3 in DNA: TGTGCCAGCACCCCAGGGGTCCCGTCCTACGAGCAGTACTTC.

This chain links TRBV27 with TRBJ2-6, with D uncertain. The V gene's germline CDR1 is MNHEY and CDR2 SMNVEV (reference sequence). The CDR3 length is 15 residues. The V end was cut by 4 bases, the J end by 0 bases, with 7 bases between. The CDR3 spells CASSSVASGANVLTF. The CDR3 DNA is TGTGCCAGCAGTTCCGTCGCCTCTGGGGCCAACGTCCTGACTTTC.

The V call is TRBV28, the J call TRBJ1-2; D is ambiguous. The V gene lost 2 bases and the J gene lost 8 bases, with 12 bases spanning the gap. The length of the CDR3 is 13 residues. Germline CDR1 MDHEN, CDR2 SYDVKM. The CDR3 DNA is TGTGCCAGCAGTTTAGAGGCAGGAAGGGGCTACACCTTC. Protein product: CASSLEAGRGYTF.

V is TRBV3-1 (or the pseudogene TRBV3-2) and J is TRBJ1-2; 9 nucleotides match TRBD1. The CDR3 spans 15 residues. After removal of 5 bases from V and 4 bases from J, the junction contained 8 bases not matched to a gene. Germline loops: CDR1 LGHDT, CDR2 YNNKEL (reference sequence). The chain's CDR3 is CASSFTGGRGYGYTF. As DNA, the CDR3 is TGTGCCAGCAGCTTTACAGGGGGCCGGGGCTATGGCTACACCTTC.

The rearrangement links TRBV2 to TRBJ1-6, with D unclear. Germline lookup yields CDR1 SNHLY and CDR2 FYNNEI. This CDR3 has 14 amino acids. Trimming took 4 bases from V and 5 from J, leaving 9 bases between them. The CDR3 nucleotides read TGTGCCAGCAGTGTGGGTTACGATAATTCACCCCTCCACTTT. This sequence encodes CASSVGYDNSPLHF.

This chain joins TRBV18 and TRBJ2-7; 7 bases agree with TRBD2. V lost 3 bases and J lost 5; bases outside the gene matches: 4. The germline V gene encodes CDR1 KGHSH and CDR2 LQKENI. This CDR3 is 13 amino acids long. DNA for the CDR3: TGTGCCAGCTCACCCCGGGGGGAGAACGAGCAGTACTTC. It yields the protein CASSPRGENEQYF.

The chain employs TRBV19 and TRBJ1-1, with 7 bases matching TRBD1. There are 13 residues in the CDR3. The V and J ends lost 7 bases and 2 bases, in that order; junction bases with no gene match: 4. The germline V gene has CDR1 LNHDA and CDR2 SQIVND (reference sequence). This CDR3 reads CASNNRGNTEAFF. CDR3 DNA: TGTGCCAGTAACAACAGGGGCAACACTGAAGCTTTCTTT.

The chain combines TRBV11-2 with TRBJ2-1; tentative D call: TRBD2 (6 bases). CDR1 is SGHAT and CDR2 is FQNNGV in the germline V gene. CDR3 length: 19 amino acids. The V end lost 5 bases, the J end lost 2 bases, and 25 bases lay between the germline ends. This CDR3 reads CASSGKRAAGKGPYNEQFF. In nucleotides, the CDR3 is TGTGCCAGCAGCGGAAAGAGGGCGGCGGGAAAGGGCCCCTACAATGAGCAGTTCTTC.

V gene TRBV12-3 or TRBV12-4 combines with J gene TRBJ2-5; D gene unclear. There are 12 residues in the CDR3. The V gene lost 4 bases and the J gene lost 7 bases, with 10 bases spanning the gap. The CDR3 DNA reads TGTGCCAGCAGTTCGTCGATAAGGACCCAGTACTTC. Amino acid sequence: CASSSSIRTQYF.

The chain links TRBV11-1 to TRBJ2-3; no definite D call. This CDR3 region has 14 residues. V lost 0 bases, J lost 6 bases, and 10 bases lay in between. The germline CDR1 and CDR2 sequences are SGHAT and FQDESV (reference sequence). The CDR3 nucleotides are TGTGCCAGCAGCTTAGCGCTGATCTCGGATACGCAGTATTTT. As protein: CASSLALISDTQYF.

This CDR3 reads CASSAGTSGTDTQYF. As DNA, the CDR3 is TGCGCCAGCAGCGCAGGGACTAGCGGCACAGATACGCAGTATTTT. The gene calls are TRBV5-1 and TRBJ2-3, with TRBD2 identical over 10 bases. This CDR3 spans 15 amino acids. The V gene's germline CDR1 is SGHRS and CDR2 YFSETQ. After removal of 4 bases from V and 1 base from J, the junction contained 3 bases not matched to a gene.